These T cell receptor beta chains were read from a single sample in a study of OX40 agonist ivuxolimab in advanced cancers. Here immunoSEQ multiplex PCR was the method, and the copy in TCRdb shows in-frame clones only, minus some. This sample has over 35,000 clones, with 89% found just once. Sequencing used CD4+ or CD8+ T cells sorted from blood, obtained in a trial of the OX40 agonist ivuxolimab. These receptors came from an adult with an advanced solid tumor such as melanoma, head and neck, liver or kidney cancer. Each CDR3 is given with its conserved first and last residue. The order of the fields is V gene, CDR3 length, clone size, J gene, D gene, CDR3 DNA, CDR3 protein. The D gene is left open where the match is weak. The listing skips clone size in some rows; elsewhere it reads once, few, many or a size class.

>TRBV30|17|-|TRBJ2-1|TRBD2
TGTGCCTGGAGTGTACTTGGGGGAGGGAATAGTTACAATGAGCAGTTCTTC
CAWSVLGGGNSYNEQFF
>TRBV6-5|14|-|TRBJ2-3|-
TGTGCCAGCAGTCCTGGGACTTTCACAGATACGCAGTATTTT
CASSPGTFTDTQYF
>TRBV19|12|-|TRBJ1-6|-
TGTGCCAGAGACGGCCCTAATTCACCCCTCCACTTT
CARDGPNSPLHF
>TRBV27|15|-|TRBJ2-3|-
TGTGCCAGCAGTATCCACCGGGGGAGCACAGATACGCAGTATTTT
CASSIHRGSTDTQYF
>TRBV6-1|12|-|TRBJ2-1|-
TGTGCCAGCAGTGGCCTGCACAATGAGCAGTTCTTC
CASSGLHNEQFF
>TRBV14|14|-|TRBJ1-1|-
TGTGCCAGCAGCCCTCTAGTTGGGGCCACTGAAGCTTTCTTT
CASSPLVGATEAFF
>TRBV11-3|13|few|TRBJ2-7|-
TGTGCCAGCAGCGCCCTTTTAACAAGTGAGCAGTACTTC
CASSALLTSEQYF
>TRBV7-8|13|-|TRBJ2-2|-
TGTGCCAGCAGCTTTGGGGGCTCCGGGGAGCTGTTTTTT
CASSFGGSGELFF
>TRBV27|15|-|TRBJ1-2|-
TGTGCCAGCAGTTTAAGACAGGCCCCCCGCGGAGGCTACACCTTC
CASSLRQAPRGGYTF
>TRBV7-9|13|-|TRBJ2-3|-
TGTGCCAGCAGCTCAGGACAGACAGATACGCAGTATTTT
CASSSGQTDTQYF
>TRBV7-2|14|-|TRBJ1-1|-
TGTGCCAGCAGCTTCGGGACATCGAACACTGAAGCTTTCTTT
CASSFGTSNTEAFF
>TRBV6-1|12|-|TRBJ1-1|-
TGTGCCAGCAGTTATTCGGCCTATGGGGCTTTCTTT
CASSYSAYGAFF
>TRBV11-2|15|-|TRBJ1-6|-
TGTGCCAGCAGTCCAATTGCAGGTATCGATTCACCCCTCCACTTT
CASSPIAGIDSPLHF
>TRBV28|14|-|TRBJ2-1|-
TGTGCCAGCAGTTTGGCCGGACAGTACAATGAGCAGTTCTTC
CASSLAGQYNEQFF
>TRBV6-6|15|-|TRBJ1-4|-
TGTGCCAGCAGTTGGTCCGGGCCCCTGAATGAAAAACTGTTTTTT
CASSWSGPLNEKLFF
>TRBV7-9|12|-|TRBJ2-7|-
TGTGCCAGTAGTTATATGGGCTACGAGCAGTACTTC
CASSYMGYEQYF
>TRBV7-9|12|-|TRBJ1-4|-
TGTGCCAGCAGCTTAGAGGGGGAAAAACTGTTTTTT
CASSLEGEKLFF
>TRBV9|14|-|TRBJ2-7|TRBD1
TGTGCCAGCAGCGCACAGGGGGGCACCTACGAGCAGTACTTC
CASSAQGGTYEQYF
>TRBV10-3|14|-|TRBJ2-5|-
TGTGCCATCAGTCCCTCGGGTTCTCAAGAGACCCAGTACTTC
CAISPSGSQETQYF
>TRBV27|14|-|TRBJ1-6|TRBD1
TGTGCCAGCAGAAACACAGGGGGCTACTCACCCCTCCACTTT
CASRNTGGYSPLHF
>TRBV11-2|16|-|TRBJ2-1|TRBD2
TGTGCCAGCAGCTTAGTGCCTAGCGGGGGCTACAATGAGCAGTTCTTC
CASSLVPSGGYNEQFF
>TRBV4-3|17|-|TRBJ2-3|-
TGCGCCAGCAGCCAAGAATGGGGGATTGGCGCCACAGATACGCAGTATTTT
CASSQEWGIGATDTQYF
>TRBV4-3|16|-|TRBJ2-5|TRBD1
TGCGCCAGCAGCCAAGATCTCGGACAGGCAATGGGGACCCAGTACTTC
CASSQDLGQAMGTQYF
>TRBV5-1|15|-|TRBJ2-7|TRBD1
TGCGCCAGCAGCTTCCACGACAGGGGGCTCAACGAGCAGTACTTC
CASSFHDRGLNEQYF
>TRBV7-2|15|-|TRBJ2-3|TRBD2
TGTGCCAGCAGCTTTTGGAGCGGGGTAACAGATACGCAGTATTTT
CASSFWSGVTDTQYF